One sample yielded the 23 T cell receptor beta chains listed below, sequenced in a study of OX40 agonist ivuxolimab in advanced cancers. The method was the immunoSEQ multiplex PCR assay. In TCRdb, the immuneACCESS table is reduced to in-frame sequences with V and J assigned. These tables do not hold every clone; where another copy was compared, an unresolved V gene accounts for under half, and the others remain unexplained. The sample table contains approximately 61,000 clones; only one count was recorded for over 75% of them. The top ten hold roughly 18% of the sample. The sequencing here drew on CD4+ or CD8+ T cells sorted from blood, taken in a trial of the OX40 agonist ivuxolimab. The receptor source for this set is an adult with an advanced solid tumor such as melanoma, head and neck, liver or kidney cancer.

Only a few counts were recorded for this clone. The V gene is TRBV9, the J gene TRBJ2-1; 15 nucleotides agree with TRBD2. The CDR3 extends over 15 amino acids. In germline, CDR1 is SGDLS, CDR2 YYNGEE. V dropped 3 bases and J dropped 8; count of bases not matched to a gene: 3. The CDR3 DNA follows: TGTGCCAGCAGCGAGAGGACTAGCGGGAGGGATGAGCAGTTCTTC. This codes for CASSERTSGRDEQFF.

This chain links TRBV4-2 with TRBJ2-7; a possible D gene is TRBD2 (6 bases). Germline CDR1 reads LGHNA; CDR2 reads YNFKEQ. There are 15 residues in the CDR3. Trimming shortened V by 0 bases and J by 2 bases, and 11 bases separated the two germline ends. The CDR3 loop is CASSQEAGPPYEQYF. The DNA for the CDR3 is TGTGCCAGCAGCCAAGAGGCGGGACCCCCCTACGAGCAGTACTTC.

This chain uses TRBV7-9 with TRBJ2-7, with D possibly matching TRBD1 (6 bases). The V end was cut by 5 bases, the J end by 2 bases, with 13 bases between. This CDR3 spans 14 amino acids. CDR1 is SEHNR, CDR2 FQNEAQ, per germline (reference sequence). The DNA for the CDR3 is TGTGCCAGCAGCATACAGGGTATCACCTACGAGCAGTACTTC. Translation: CASSIQGITYEQYF.

V gene TRBV19 combines with J gene TRBJ2-7; no definite D call. This CDR3 spans 14 amino acids. Looked up from germline, CDR1 is LNHDA and CDR2 is SQIVND (reference sequence). V lost 2 bases and J lost 5, with 13 bases in between. The DNA for the CDR3 is TGTGCCAGTAGTATACTGGGGAATAGGGACGAGCAGTACTTC. This sequence encodes CASSILGNRDEQYF.

The chain couples TRBV27 to TRBJ2-7, with TRBD2 identical over 7 bases. Trimming removed 1 base from V and 3 bases from J; junction bases left unmatched: 6. Per germline, CDR1 MNHEY and CDR2 SMNVEV (reference sequence). The CDR3 runs to 15 residues. In DNA, the CDR3 is TGTGCCAGCAGTTTATTTGGCCTAGCGGTCTACGAGCAGTACTTC. Translating gives CASSLFGLAVYEQYF.

The chain recombines TRBV7-2 with TRBJ2-7; 7 nucleotides line up with TRBD2. Germline V lookup: CDR1 SGHTA, CDR2 FQGNSA. The CDR3 loop spans 15 amino acids. The junction had 8 bases not matched to a gene; V was cut back by 4 bases and J by 2 bases. The CDR3 reads CASSSGGGTTYEQYF. For the CDR3, the DNA is TGTGCCAGCAGCTCTGGGGGTGGGACTACCTACGAGCAGTACTTC.

Written as DNA, the CDR3 is TGTGCCAGCAGCTCCTTCACAGATACGCAGTATTTT. It codes for CASSSFTDTQYF. The chain couples TRBV7-9 to TRBJ2-3; D unclear. Trimming left V 4 bases short and J 2 bases short, with 4 bases between. Germline V gene sequence: CDR1 SEHNR, CDR2 FQNEAQ (reference sequence). The CDR3 runs 12 residues.

This clone was picked up one time. The V gene is TRBV7-2, the J gene TRBJ2-1; 8 bases agree with TRBD2. J gave up 6 bases and V 3 bases, and 4 bases lay outside the gene matches. Germline V CDR1 and CDR2: SGHTA, FQGNSA. This CDR3 spans 14 amino acids. The CDR3 here is CASSFREGLNEQFF. DNA for the CDR3: TGTGCCAGCAGCTTCCGGGAGGGCCTCAATGAGCAGTTCTTC.

The chain uses TRBV7-2 and TRBJ1-5; TRBD1 matches 9 bases. CDR3 length: 17 amino acids. Germline V gene sequence: CDR1 SGHTA, CDR2 FQGNSA. J gave up 0 bases and V 6 bases, and 9 bases lay outside the gene matches. In nucleotides, the CDR3 is TGTGCCAGCAGTTCGACAGGGGGATATTATAGCAATCAGCCCCAGCATTTT. Its translation: CASSSTGGYYSNQPQHF.

The chain is built from TRBV28 and TRBJ2-7, with a weak D call TRBD1 (6 bases). Trimming removed 3 bases from V and 3 bases from J, with 12 bases in between. The CDR3 sequence is 14 residues long. Germline CDR1 is MDHEN and CDR2 is SYDVKM. CDR3 in DNA: TGTGCCAGCAGTTTGAGGGGGACCCTCTACGAGCAGTACTTC. Its protein product is CASSLRGTLYEQYF.

The chain combines TRBV10-2 with TRBJ2-1, with 10 bases fitting TRBD2. J was trimmed by 5 bases and V by 6 bases; bases with no gene match: 7. Germline CDR1 reads WSHSY; CDR2 reads SAAADI. The CDR3 loop spans 15 amino acids. In DNA form, the CDR3 reads TGCGCCAGCAGGGAGCGGGAGGGCCCTGACAATGAGCAGTTCTTC. It codes for CASREREGPDNEQFF.

The chain recombines TRBV7-3 with TRBJ2-1; D might be TRBD2 (6 bases). Trimming cost V 2 bases and J 3 bases, with 11 bases left between them. Germline CDR1 SGHTA, CDR2 FQGTGA. There are 15 residues in the CDR3. The chain's CDR3 is CASSLGAEGYNEQFF. The CDR3 DNA follows: TGTGCCAGCAGCTTAGGGGCGGAGGGCTACAATGAGCAGTTCTTC.

The chain employs TRBV27 and TRBJ1-1; D uncertain. Trimming took 3 bases from V and 4 from J, leaving 9 bases between them. The germline gives CDR1 MNHEY, CDR2 SMNVEV (reference sequence). The CDR3 spans 13 residues. This CDR3 is CASSFFGGTEAFF. DNA of the CDR3: TGTGCCAGCAGTTTTTTTGGCGGCACTGAAGCTTTCTTT.

The chain uses TRBV27 and TRBJ2-7; 9 positions agree with TRBD2. J lost 4 bases, V lost 5 bases, and 12 bases had no gene match. The CDR3 sequence is 16 residues long. Germline CDR1 and CDR2: MNHEY and SMNVEV (reference sequence). This chain's CDR3 is CASSPAGSGSLYEQYF. DNA of the CDR3: TGTGCCAGCAGTCCCGCGGGTAGCGGGAGCCTTTACGAGCAGTACTTC.

The chain joins TRBV16 to TRBJ2-7; TRBD2 is a possible D gene (5 bases). CDR3 size: 14 residues. The V gene lost 3 bases and the J gene lost 3 bases, with 12 bases spanning the gap. CDR1 and CDR2 from the germline V gene are KGHSY and FQNENV. The CDR3 nucleotides are TGTGCCAGCAGCCATACGGAGCGGCGCTACGAGCAGTACTTC. It translates to CASSHTERRYEQYF.

The chain employs TRBV28 and TRBJ1-5; a possible D gene is TRBD1 (6 bases). The CDR3 length is 15 residues. Germline assignment: CDR1 MDHEN and CDR2 SYDVKM. V lost 5 bases and J lost 6, with 17 bases in between. The CDR3 DNA sequence: TGTGCCAGCAGTCCTCTCGGGGGGGCGGGTCAGCCCCAGCATTTT. Translating it yields CASSPLGGAGQPQHF.

In DNA form, the CDR3 reads TGTGCCAGCAGTTGGAACGTCTACTACGAGCAGTACTTC. Amino acids: CASSWNVYYEQYF. This sequence joins TRBV28 and TRBJ2-7; D is unclear. Germline values: CDR1 MDHEN, CDR2 SYDVKM. This CDR3 comprises 13 residues. The V gene lost 4 bases and the J gene lost 3 bases, with 10 bases spanning the gap.

The CDR3 DNA reads TGTGCCAGCAGCTTAGGGGCGAGGCGGGAGGAGTTCTTC. Protein sequence: CASSLGARREEFF. The gene calls are TRBV7-3 and TRBJ2-1; 8 positions match TRBD2. CDR1 SGHTA and CDR2 FQGTGA come from the germline V gene. CDR3 size: 13 residues. Trimming took 2 bases from V and 14 from J; bases not matched to a gene: 8.

This chain joins TRBV6-5 and TRBJ2-1; TRBD2 aligns across 7 bases. CDR3 length: 14 residues. Trimming removed 4 bases from V and 6 bases from J; junction bases left unmatched: 6. Looked up from germline, CDR1 is MNHEY and CDR2 is SVGAGI. The CDR3 here is CASSWTRAGNEQFF. CDR3 sequence (DNA): TGTGCCAGCAGTTGGACTAGGGCGGGCAATGAGCAGTTCTTC.

The V and J genes are TRBV6-5 and TRBJ1-1; D gene ambiguous. Germline V CDR1 and CDR2: MNHEY, SVGAGI. This CDR3 has 14 amino acids. Trimming removed 6 bases from V and 1 base from J, with 12 bases in between. The CDR3 DNA follows: TGTGCCAGCAGCGTCTTCCCTGAGAACACTGAAGCTTTCTTT. Translation gives CASSVFPENTEAFF.

The chain uses TRBV11-2 and TRBJ2-1; 7 bases fit TRBD2. CDR1 SGHAT and CDR2 FQNNGV come from the germline V gene. Trimming took 1 base from V and 6 from J; bases not matched to a gene: 9. This CDR3 spans 16 amino acids. This CDR3 reads CASSLGLAEWGNEQFF. CDR3 coding DNA: TGTGCCAGCAGCTTAGGGCTAGCGGAATGGGGCAATGAGCAGTTCTTC.

This clone was counted between two and nine times. The CDR3 is CASSQLGHYSYEQYF. DNA of the CDR3: TGCGCCAGCAGCCAGCTGGGACACTACTCCTACGAGCAGTACTTC. The V and J genes are TRBV4-3 and TRBJ2-7, with D possibly matching TRBD1 (6 bases). This CDR3 has 15 residues. V shed 3 bases and J shed 0 bases, with 12 bases lying between them. Germline CDR1 is LGHNA and CDR2 is YSLEER.

In this sample, this clone turned up a few times. This chain uses TRBV7-9 with TRBJ2-7; 7 nucleotides agree with TRBD1. V trimming: 5 bases; J trimming: 1 base; junction bases outside the gene matches: 5. This CDR3 is built from 14 residues. The V gene's germline CDR1 is SEHNR and CDR2 FQNEAQ (reference sequence). The CDR3 DNA reads TGTGCCAGCAGCCCAACAGGGGTTTCCTACGAGCAGTACTTC. Protein product: CASSPTGVSYEQYF.